This TCR beta chain was sequenced in a study of T cells in Graves' hyperthyroidism and ophthalmopathy. Study-wide background: The authors collected peripheral blood at initial diagnosis, before any treatment. Study conclusions and caveats: Researchers found most expanded thyroid clonotypes above 0.001 in blood as well.

Graves' hyperthyroidism showing no ophthalmopathy progression within 18 months was considered stable. In patients aged 18 to 65, hyperthyroidism was newly diagnosed, with duration under 2 months. In germline, CDR1 is SEHNR, CDR2 FQNEAQ (reference sequence). After removal of 3 bases from V and 5 bases from J, the junction contained 4 bases not matched to a gene. The CDR3 consists of 14 residues. RNA transcripts yielded amplified TCR beta CDR3 regions. HTBI primers were employed in a first-round RT-PCR of the TCR CDR3. TCRdb redid the calling of the multiplex PCR reads with MiXCR, one entry per CDR3 protein. The repertoire holds around 800,000 distinct CDR3 sequences, with around 38% as singletons. About this clonotype: The antigen is not known.

Material for sequencing was blood. The chain is built from TRBV7-9 and TRBJ2-7; 10 bases fit TRBD1. The clonotype was recovered from a man aged 18 to 30 with Graves' hyperthyroidism. The CDR3 protein is CASSFAGTGDEQYF. In DNA form, the CDR3 reads TGTGCCAGCAGCTTCGCCGGGACAGGGGACGAGCAGTACTTC.